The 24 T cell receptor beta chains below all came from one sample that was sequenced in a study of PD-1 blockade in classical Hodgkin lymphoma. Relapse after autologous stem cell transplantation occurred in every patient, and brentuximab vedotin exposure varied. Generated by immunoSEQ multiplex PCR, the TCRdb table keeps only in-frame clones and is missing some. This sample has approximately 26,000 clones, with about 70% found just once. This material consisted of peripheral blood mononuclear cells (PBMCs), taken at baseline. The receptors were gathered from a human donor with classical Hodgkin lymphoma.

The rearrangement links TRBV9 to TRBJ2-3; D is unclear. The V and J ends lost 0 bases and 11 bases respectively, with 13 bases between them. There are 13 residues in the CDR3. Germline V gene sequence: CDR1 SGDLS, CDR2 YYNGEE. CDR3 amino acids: CASSVGERARQYF. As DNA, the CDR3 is TGTGCCAGCAGCGTAGGGGAACGGGCGAGGCAGTATTTT.

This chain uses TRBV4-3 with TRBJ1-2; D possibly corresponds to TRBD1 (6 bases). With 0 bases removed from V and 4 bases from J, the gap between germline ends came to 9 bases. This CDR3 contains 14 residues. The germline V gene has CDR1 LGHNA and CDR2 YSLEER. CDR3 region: CASSQDDRSYGYTF. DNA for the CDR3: TGCGCCAGCAGCCAAGATGACAGGTCCTATGGCTACACCTTC.

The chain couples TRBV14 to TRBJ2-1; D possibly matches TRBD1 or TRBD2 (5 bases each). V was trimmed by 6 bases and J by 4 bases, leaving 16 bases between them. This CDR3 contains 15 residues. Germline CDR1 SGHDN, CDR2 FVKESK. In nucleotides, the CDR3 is TGTGCCAGCAGTGGCTTTGGGGGAGTTTACAATGAGCAGTTCTTC. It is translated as CASSGFGGVYNEQFF.

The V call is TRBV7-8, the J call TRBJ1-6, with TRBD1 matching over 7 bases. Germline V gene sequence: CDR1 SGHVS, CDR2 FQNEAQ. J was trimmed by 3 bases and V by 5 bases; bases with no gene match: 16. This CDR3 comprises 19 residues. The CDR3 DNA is TGTGCCAGCAGCCAACTGGGGGGGACAGACTACGGCTATAATTCACCCCTCCACTTT. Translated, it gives CASSQLGGTDYGYNSPLHF. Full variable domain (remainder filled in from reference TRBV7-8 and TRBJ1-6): GAGVSQSPRYKVAKRGQDVALRCDPISGHVSLFWYQQALGQGPEFLTYFQNEAQLDKSGLPSDRFFAERPEGSVSTLKIQRTQQEDSAVYLCASSQLGGTDYGYNSPLHFGNGTRLTVT.

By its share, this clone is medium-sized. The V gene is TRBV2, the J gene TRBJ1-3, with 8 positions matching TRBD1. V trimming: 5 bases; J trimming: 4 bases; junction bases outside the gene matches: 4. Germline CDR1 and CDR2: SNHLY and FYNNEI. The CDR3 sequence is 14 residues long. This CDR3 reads CASSMDRAGNTIYF. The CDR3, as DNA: TGTGCCAGCAGTATGGACAGGGCCGGAAACACCATATATTTT.

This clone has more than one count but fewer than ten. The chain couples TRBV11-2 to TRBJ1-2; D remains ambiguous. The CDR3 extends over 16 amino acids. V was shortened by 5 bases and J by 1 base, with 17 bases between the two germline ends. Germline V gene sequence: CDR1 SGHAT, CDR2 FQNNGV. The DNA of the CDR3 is TGTGCCAGCAGCCCCGGACCTACAATGGGTAACTATGGCTACACCTTC. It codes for CASSPGPTMGNYGYTF.

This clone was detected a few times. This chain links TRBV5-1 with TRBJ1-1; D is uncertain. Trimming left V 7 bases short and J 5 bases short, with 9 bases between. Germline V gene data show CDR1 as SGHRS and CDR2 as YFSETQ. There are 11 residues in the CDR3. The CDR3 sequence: CASFDGTEAFF. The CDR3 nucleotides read TGCGCCAGCTTCGACGGGACTGAAGCTTTCTTT.

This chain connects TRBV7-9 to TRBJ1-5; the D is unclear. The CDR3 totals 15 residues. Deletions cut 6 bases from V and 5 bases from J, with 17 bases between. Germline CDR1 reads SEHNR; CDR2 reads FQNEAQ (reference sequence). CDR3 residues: CASSSGFSGDQPQHF. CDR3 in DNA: TGTGCCAGCAGTTCAGGTTTTTCCGGAGATCAGCCCCAGCATTTT.

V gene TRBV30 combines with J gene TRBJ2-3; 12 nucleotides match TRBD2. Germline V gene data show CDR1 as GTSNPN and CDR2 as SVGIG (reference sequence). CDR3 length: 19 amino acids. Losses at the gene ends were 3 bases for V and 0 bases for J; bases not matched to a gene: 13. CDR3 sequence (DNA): TGTGCCTGGAGGGGAAGGGGACTAGCGGGTATGCCTAGCACAGATACGCAGTATTTT. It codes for CAWRGRGLAGMPSTDTQYF.

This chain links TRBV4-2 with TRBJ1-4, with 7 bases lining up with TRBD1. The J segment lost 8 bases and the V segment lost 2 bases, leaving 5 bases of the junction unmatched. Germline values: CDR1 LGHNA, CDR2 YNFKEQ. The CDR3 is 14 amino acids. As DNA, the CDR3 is TGTGCCAGCAGCCAAATACAGGGGAACGAAAAACTGTTTTTT. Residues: CASSQIQGNEKLFF.

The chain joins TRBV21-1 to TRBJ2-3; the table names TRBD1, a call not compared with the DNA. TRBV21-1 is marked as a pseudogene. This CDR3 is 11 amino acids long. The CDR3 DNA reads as TGTGCCAGCAGTCAGGGGTGGACGCAGTATTTT. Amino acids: CASSQGWTQYF.

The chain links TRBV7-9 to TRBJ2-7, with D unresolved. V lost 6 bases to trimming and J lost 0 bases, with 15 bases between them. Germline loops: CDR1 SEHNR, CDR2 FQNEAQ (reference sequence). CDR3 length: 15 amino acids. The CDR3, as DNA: TGTGCCAGCAGTCCTGGCAGGATTAGCTCCTACGAGCAGTACTTC. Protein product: CASSPGRISSYEQYF.

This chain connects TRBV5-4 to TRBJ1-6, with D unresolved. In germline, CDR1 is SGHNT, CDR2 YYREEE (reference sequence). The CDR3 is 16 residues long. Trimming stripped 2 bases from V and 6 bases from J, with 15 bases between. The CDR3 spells CASSFAEHGVNSPLHF. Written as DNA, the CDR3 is TGTGCCAGCAGCTTCGCGGAGCATGGGGTTAATTCACCCCTCCACTTT.

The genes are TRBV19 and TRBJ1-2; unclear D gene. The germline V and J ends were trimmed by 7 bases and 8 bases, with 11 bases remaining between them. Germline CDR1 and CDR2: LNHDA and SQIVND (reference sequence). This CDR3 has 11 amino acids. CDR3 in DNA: TGTGCCAGTACGGGCGGGGTCGGCTACACCTTC. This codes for CASTGGVGYTF. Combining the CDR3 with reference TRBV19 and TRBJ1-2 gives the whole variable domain DGGITQSPKYLFRKEGQNVTLSCEQNLNHDAMYWYRQDPGQGLRLIYYSQIVNDFQKGDIAEGYSVSREKKESFPLTVTSAQKNPTAFYLCASTGGVGYTFGSGTRLTVV.

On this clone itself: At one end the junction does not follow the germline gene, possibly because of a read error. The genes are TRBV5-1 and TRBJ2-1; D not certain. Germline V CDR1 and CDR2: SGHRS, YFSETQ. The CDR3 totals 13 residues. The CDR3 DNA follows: TGTGCCAGCAGCTGGAGCTCCTACAATGAGCAGTTCTTC. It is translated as CASSWSSYNEQFF.

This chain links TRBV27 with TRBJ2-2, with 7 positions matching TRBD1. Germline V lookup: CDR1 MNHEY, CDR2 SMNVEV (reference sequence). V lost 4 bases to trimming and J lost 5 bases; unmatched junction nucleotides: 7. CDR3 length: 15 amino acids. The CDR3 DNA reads TGTGCCAGCAGTTACCTACAGGGGTGGACCGGGGAGCTGTTTTTT. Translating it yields CASSYLQGWTGELFF.

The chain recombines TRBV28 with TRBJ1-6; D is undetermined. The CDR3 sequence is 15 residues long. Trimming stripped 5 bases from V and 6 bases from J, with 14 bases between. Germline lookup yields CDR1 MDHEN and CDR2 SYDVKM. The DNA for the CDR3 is TGTGCCAGCAGTATCCGAGCGGGGTCTAATTCACCCCTCCACTTT. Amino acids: CASSIRAGSNSPLHF.

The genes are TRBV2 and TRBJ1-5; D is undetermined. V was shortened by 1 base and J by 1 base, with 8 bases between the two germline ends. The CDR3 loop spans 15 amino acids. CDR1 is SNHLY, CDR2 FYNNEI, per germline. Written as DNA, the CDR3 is TGTGCCAGCAGTGAAGTTGGGGAAAGCAATCAGCCCCAGCATTTT. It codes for CASSEVGESNQPQHF.

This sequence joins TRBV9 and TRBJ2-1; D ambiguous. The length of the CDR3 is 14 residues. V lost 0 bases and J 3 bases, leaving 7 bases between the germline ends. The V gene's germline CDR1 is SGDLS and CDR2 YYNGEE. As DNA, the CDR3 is TGTGCCAGCAGCGTAGAGGACGGCTACAATGAGCAGTTCTTC. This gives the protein CASSVEDGYNEQFF.

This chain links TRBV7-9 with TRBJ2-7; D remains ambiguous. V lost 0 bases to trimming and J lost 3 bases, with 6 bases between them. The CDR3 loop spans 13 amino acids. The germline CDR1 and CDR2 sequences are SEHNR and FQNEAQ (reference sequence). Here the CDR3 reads CASSLAGVYEQYF. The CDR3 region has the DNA TGTGCCAGCAGCTTAGCTGGGGTCTACGAGCAGTACTTC.

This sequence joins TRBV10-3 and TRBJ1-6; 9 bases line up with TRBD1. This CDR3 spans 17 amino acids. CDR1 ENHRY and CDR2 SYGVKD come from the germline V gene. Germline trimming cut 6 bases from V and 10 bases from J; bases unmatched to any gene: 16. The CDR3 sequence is CAISQHLQGAMGSPLHF. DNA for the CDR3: TGTGCCATCAGCCAACACCTACAGGGGGCGATGGGGTCACCCCTCCACTTT.

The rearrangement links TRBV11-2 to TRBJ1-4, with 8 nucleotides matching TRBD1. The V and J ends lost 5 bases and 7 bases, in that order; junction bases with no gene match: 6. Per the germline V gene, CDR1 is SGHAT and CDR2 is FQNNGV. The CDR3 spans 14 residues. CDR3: CASSPPGGFEKLFF. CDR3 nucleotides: TGTGCCAGCAGCCCTCCAGGGGGCTTTGAAAAACTGTTTTTT.

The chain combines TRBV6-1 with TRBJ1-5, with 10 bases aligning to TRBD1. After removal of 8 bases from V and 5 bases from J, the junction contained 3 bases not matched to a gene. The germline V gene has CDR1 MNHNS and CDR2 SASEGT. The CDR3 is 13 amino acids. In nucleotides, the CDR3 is TGTGCCAGCCGCGGACAGGGGGATCAGCCCCAGCATTTT. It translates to CASRGQGDQPQHF.

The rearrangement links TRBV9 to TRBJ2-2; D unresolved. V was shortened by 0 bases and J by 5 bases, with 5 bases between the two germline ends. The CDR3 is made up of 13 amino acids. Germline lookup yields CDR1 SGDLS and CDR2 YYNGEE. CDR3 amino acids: CASSVGRTGELFF. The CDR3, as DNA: TGTGCCAGCAGCGTAGGGAGAACCGGGGAGCTGTTTTTT.